The 30 T cell receptor beta chains below all came from one sample that was sequenced in a study of blood T cell repertoires in COVID-19. Some clones are missing from TCRdb's copy, which holds only in-frame ones; the method was immunoSEQ multiplex PCR. The sample lists hundreds of thousands of clones, 85% to 90% seen once, with more than 1.3% in the top ten. Sequences were obtained from peripheral blood. Receptors were obtained from a woman aged 40 to 50 who had recovered from COVID-19.

J is TRBJ2-1 and V is TRBV7-9, with unresolved D. The germline CDR1 and CDR2 sequences are SEHNR and FQNEAQ (reference sequence). With 5 bases removed from V and 7 bases from J, the gap between germline ends came to 9 bases. This CDR3 has 12 residues. The CDR3 region is CASSRGRNEQFF. In DNA form, the CDR3 reads TGTGCCAGCAGCCGCGGCCGAAATGAGCAGTTCTTC.

The sample holds one count of this clone. The chain is built from TRBV6-4 and TRBJ1-5; 8 nucleotides line up with TRBD1. The CDR3 has 12 residues. V was pared by 8 bases and J by 7 bases, with 4 bases of the junction left unmatched. Germline V gives CDR1 MRHNA, CDR2 SNTAGT. CDR3: CASRTGHQPQHF. The CDR3 DNA is TGTGCCAGCCGGACAGGGCACCAGCCCCAGCATTTT.

V usage is TRBV7-6 and J usage is TRBJ2-5; D is perhaps TRBD2 (6 bases). V lost 1 base and J 2 bases, leaving 14 bases between the germline ends. This CDR3 spans 16 amino acids. Germline CDR1 and CDR2: SGHVS and FNYEAQ. The CDR3 DNA is TGTGCCAGCAGCTTAGTTAGTAGCGGAAAGCAAGAGACCCAGTACTTC. Translated, it gives CASSLVSSGKQETQYF.

In nucleotides, the CDR3 is TGTGCCAGCAGCCCCCCGACTCGGGATTCACCCCTCCACTTT. Residues: CASSPPTRDSPLHF. This chain joins TRBV7-2 and TRBJ1-6; no firm D call. V was cut by 5 bases and J by 8 bases, with 13 bases left in between. Germline V lookup: CDR1 SGHTA, CDR2 FQGNSA. CDR3 size: 14 residues.

V and J are TRBV9 and TRBJ1-1; D gene ambiguous. CDR1 is SGDLS, CDR2 YYNGEE, per germline. There are 15 residues in the CDR3. V was cut by 5 bases and J by 1 base, with 15 bases left in between. The CDR3 is CASRAWAGANTEAFF. The CDR3 DNA follows: TGTGCCAGCAGAGCCTGGGCGGGCGCGAACACTGAAGCTTTCTTT.

This rearrangement joins TRBV30 to TRBJ2-3; D perhaps matches TRBD2 (5 bases). Germline CDR1 is GTSNPN and CDR2 is SVGIG (reference sequence). The CDR3 is 16 amino acids. V was trimmed by 2 bases and J by 1 base, leaving 16 bases between them. The CDR3 spells CAWSPTGWRRTDTQYF. The CDR3 DNA reads as TGTGCCTGGAGTCCCACGGGGTGGAGACGCACAGATACGCAGTATTTT.

V is TRBV2 and J is TRBJ1-2, with TRBD1 matching 9 bases. The CDR3 extends over 15 amino acids. Trimming cost V 6 bases and J 1 base; bases outside gene matches: 6. From germline, CDR1 is SNHLY and CDR2 FYNNEI. CDR3 region: CASRRGQGLNYGYTF. As DNA, the CDR3 is TGTGCCAGCAGGAGGGGACAGGGCCTTAACTATGGCTACACCTTC.

The chain is built from TRBV7-2 and TRBJ2-1, with 11 bases identical to TRBD2. Germline CDR1 SGHTA, CDR2 FQGNSA. CDR3 size: 14 residues. Losses at the gene ends were 6 bases for V and 7 bases for J; bases not matched to a gene: 5. CDR3 coding DNA: TGTGCCAGCAGGGTAGCGGGGGGGCGAAATGAGCAGTTCTTC. Its protein is CASRVAGGRNEQFF. The whole variable domain, remainder taken from reference TRBV7-2 and TRBJ2-1, is GAGVSQSPSNKVTEKGKDVELRCDPISGHTALYWYRQSLGQGLEFLIYFQGNSAPDKSGLPSDRFSAERTGGSVSTLTIQRTQQEDSAVYLCASRVAGGRNEQFFGPGTRLTVL.

The J gene is TRBJ2-1, the V gene TRBV9; 13 nucleotides agree with TRBD2. The CDR3 runs to 14 residues. J lost 9 bases, V lost 3 bases, and 3 bases had no gene match. From germline, CDR1 is SGDLS and CDR2 YYNGEE. Written as DNA, the CDR3 is TGTGCCAGCAGCGCGGGACTAGCGGGGACTGAGCAGTTCTTC. It codes for CASSAGLAGTEQFF.

V and J are TRBV9 and TRBJ1-5; a weak D match, TRBD1 (6 bases). Germline-derived CDR1 and CDR2 are SGDLS and YYNGEE. Trimming shortened V by 4 bases and J by 5 bases, and 16 bases separated the two germline ends. The CDR3 extends over 15 amino acids. CDR3 sequence reads: CASSPDGGPHQPQHF. The CDR3 nucleotides are TGTGCCAGCAGCCCCGACGGGGGGCCCCATCAGCCCCAGCATTTT.

This clone has just one count. J is TRBJ2-3 and V is TRBV12-2; TRBD2, the table's D call, was not compared with the DNA. TRBV12-2 is flagged as a pseudogene. This CDR3 comprises 17 residues. The CDR3 bases are TGTGCAAGTCGCATAGTTCTAGCGGGGGAGAGCACAGATACGCAGTATTTT. Translated: CASRIVLAGESTDTQYF.

This clone was seen once. V and J are TRBV4-3 and TRBJ2-4; 10 bases are a match to TRBD1. In germline, CDR1 is LGHNA, CDR2 YSLEER. The CDR3 consists of 20 residues. With V trimmed by 4 bases and J by 0 bases, 15 bases remained unmatched. CDR3 amino acids: CASSRGARDRGPLAKNIQYF. The CDR3 region has the DNA TGCGCCAGCAGCCGCGGGGCCCGGGACAGGGGTCCCTTAGCCAAAAACATTCAGTACTTC.

This rearrangement joins TRBV7-9 to TRBJ1-4; tentatively, D is TRBD1 (6 bases). The CDR3 is made up of 16 amino acids. The germline V gene encodes CDR1 SEHNR and CDR2 FQNEAQ (reference sequence). V lost 5 bases and J 3 bases, leaving 16 bases between the germline ends. This CDR3 reads CASSSRQVGANEKLFF. Here the CDR3 DNA reads TGTGCCAGCAGCAGTCGACAGGTGGGGGCTAATGAAAAACTGTTTTTT.

The V and J genes are TRBV4-3 and TRBJ1-1; no clear D gene. Between the trimmed V and J ends, which lost 3 bases and 8 bases, there was a span of 10 bases. This CDR3 contains 12 residues. From germline, CDR1 is LGHNA and CDR2 YSLEER. The chain's CDR3 is CASSQSGNEAFF. The CDR3 coding sequence is TGCGCCAGCAGCCAGAGCGGGAACGAAGCTTTCTTT.

This clone was observed a few times. The V call is TRBV19, the J call TRBJ2-5; D possibly corresponds to TRBD2 (5 bases). The ends were cut back, 7 bases at V and 4 bases at J, with 13 bases in the middle. Germline loops: CDR1 LNHDA, CDR2 SQIVND (reference sequence). The CDR3 consists of 13 residues. For the CDR3, the DNA is TGTGCCAGTACCGACCTAGGAGGAGAGACCCAGTACTTC. Translation gives CASTDLGGETQYF.

The chain couples TRBV6-1 to TRBJ2-7; 7 positions agree with TRBD1. The ends lost 2 bases at V and 2 bases at J; junction bases unmatched: 6. Germline lookup yields CDR1 MNHNS and CDR2 SASEGT. The CDR3 consists of 15 residues. The CDR3 loop is CASSERPDRPYEQYF. CDR3 bases: TGTGCCAGCAGTGAAAGGCCGGACAGGCCCTACGAGCAGTACTTC.

The rearrangement joins TRBV9 to TRBJ1-2; a weak D match, TRBD1 (5 bases). Trimming took 0 bases from V and 8 from J, leaving 8 bases between them. This CDR3 has 12 residues. Germline values: CDR1 SGDLS, CDR2 YYNGEE. CDR3 DNA: TGTGCCAGCAGCGTAGGACAGAAGGGCTACACCTTC. This sequence encodes CASSVGQKGYTF.

The rearrangement joins TRBV13 to TRBJ1-3, with a tentative D call TRBD1 (5 bases). V lost 6 bases, J lost 2 bases, and 11 bases lay in between. The CDR3 extends over 14 amino acids. Germline CDR1 and CDR2: PRHDT and FYEKMQ (reference sequence). The CDR3 DNA sequence: TGTGCCAGCAGTAGTCGCAGGGCTGGAAACACCATATATTTT. Translation gives CASSSRRAGNTIYF. Using reference TRBV13 and TRBJ1-3 for the parts outside the CDR3, the full variable domain is AAGVIQSPRHLIKEKRETATLKCYPIPRHDTVYWYQQGPGQDPQFLISFYEKMQSDKGSIPDRFSAQQFSDYHSELNMSSLELGDSALYFCASSSRRAGNTIYFGEGSWLTVV.

The table lists this clone with a few counts. The chain is built from TRBV6-5 and TRBJ2-3, with a tentative D call TRBD2 (6 bases). The V and J ends lost 5 bases and 8 bases respectively, with 14 bases between them. There are 13 residues in the CDR3. Germline-derived CDR1 and CDR2 are MNHEY and SVGAGI. The CDR3 is CASSPGRGGTQYF. The CDR3 DNA reads TGTGCCAGCAGTCCCGGTCGGGGAGGTACGCAGTATTTT.

The chain has TRBV10-1 and TRBJ2-1; weak D call: TRBD1 (5 bases). Germline CDR1 is WNHNN and CDR2 is SYGVQD (reference sequence). V was pared by 10 bases and J by 7 bases, with 17 bases between. The CDR3 runs 13 residues. Written as DNA, the CDR3 is TGCGCCAAGAGGACACCCGTTAGGAATGAGCAGTTCTTC. This sequence encodes CAKRTPVRNEQFF.

The gene calls are TRBV15 and TRBJ1-5, with D unclear. V was trimmed by 1 base and J by 5 bases, leaving 18 bases between them. CDR1 and CDR2 from the germline V gene are LNHNV and YYDKDF (reference sequence). The length of the CDR3 is 17 residues. The CDR3 DNA sequence: TGTGCCACCAGCAGAGGAATCAGGCATACAATGCATCAGCCCCAGCATTTT. It encodes CATSRGIRHTMHQPQHF.

The chain has TRBV7-6 and TRBJ1-1; D is undetermined. The CDR3 runs 16 residues. Trimming took off 1 base at V and 3 bases at J, with 15 bases between the two ends. Germline V CDR1 and CDR2: SGHVS, FNYEAQ. CDR3 amino acids: CASSLGTDPRDTEAFF. Here the CDR3 DNA reads TGTGCCAGCAGCTTAGGAACAGACCCGAGGGACACTGAAGCTTTCTTT.

This clone showed up just once. J is TRBJ2-5 and V is TRBV5-1; 10 bases are shared with TRBD1. The CDR3 consists of 15 residues. The germline V gene has CDR1 SGHRS and CDR2 YFSETQ. After removal of 3 bases from V and 7 bases from J, the junction contained 9 bases not matched to a gene. The CDR3 loop is CASSWGDRGLRTQYF. CDR3 bases: TGCGCCAGCAGCTGGGGGGACAGGGGTCTCAGGACCCAGTACTTC.

This chain links TRBV14 with TRBJ2-5; TRBD2 matches at 7 bases. CDR1 is SGHDN and CDR2 is FVKESK in the germline V gene. The junction had 4 bases not matched to a gene; V was cut back by 1 base and J by 2 bases. CDR3 size: 15 residues. The CDR3: CASSQGLGGQETQYF. The CDR3 DNA follows: TGTGCCAGCAGCCAAGGGCTCGGGGGGCAAGAGACCCAGTACTTC.

The gene calls are TRBV5-1 and TRBJ1-3; no reliable D call. Germline CDR1 reads SGHRS; CDR2 reads YFSETQ. The CDR3 is 15 amino acids. V lost 4 bases to trimming and J lost 0 bases, with 11 bases between them. CDR3 sequence: CASSDSVASGNTIYF. The DNA for the CDR3 is TGCGCCAGCAGCGATAGTGTAGCCTCTGGAAACACCATATATTTT. Supplemented by reference TRBV5-1 and TRBJ1-3, the full variable domain reads KAGVTQTPRYLIKTRGQQVTLSCSPISGHRSVSWYQQTPGQGLQFLFEYFSETQRNKGNFPGRFSGRQFSNSRSEMNVSTLELGDSALYLCASSDSVASGNTIYFGEGSWLTVV.

The V and J genes are TRBV15 and TRBJ2-2; D is undetermined. This CDR3 is 14 amino acids long. V gave up 1 base and J gave up 1 base, with 4 bases separating them. Per the germline V gene, CDR1 is LNHNV and CDR2 is YYDKDF (reference sequence). CDR3 protein: CATSRGGNTGELFF. CDR3 bases: TGTGCCACCAGCAGAGGAGGGAACACCGGGGAGCTGTTTTTT.

The chain links TRBV5-1 to TRBJ2-3; 15 nucleotides line up with TRBD2. Germline CDR1 SGHRS, CDR2 YFSETQ. The CDR3 loop spans 15 amino acids. V trimming: 4 bases; J trimming: 5 bases; junction bases outside the gene matches: 2. The CDR3, as DNA: TGCGCCAGCAGCGCGGGACTAGCGGGGGGAGATACGCAGTATTTT. Translating it yields CASSAGLAGGDTQYF.

V is TRBV5-6 and J is TRBJ1-6, with TRBD1 identical over 7 bases. V shed 5 bases, J shed 13 bases, and the junction held 18 bases outside the gene matches. The CDR3 has 16 amino acids. Germline-derived CDR1 and CDR2 are SGHDT and YYEEEE. The CDR3 is CASSLIPGQLLTPLHF. The CDR3 DNA follows: TGTGCCAGCAGTTTAATCCCGGGACAGCTTCTCACTCCCCTCCACTTT.

V is TRBV7-6 and J is TRBJ2-6; TRBD1 matches at 10 bases. CDR1 SGHVS and CDR2 FNYEAQ come from the germline V gene. Unmatched junction bases numbered 15, after V lost 4 bases and J lost 3 bases. The CDR3 is made up of 20 amino acids. The CDR3 region has the DNA TGTGCCAGCAGCTCCTGGGCGCCCGCGGACAGGGGGTTTGGGGCCAACGTCCTGACTTTC. It translates to CASSSWAPADRGFGANVLTF.

CDR3 bases: TGTGCCAGCAGCTTTGGGTGGGGCGGGGTAAAAAACATTCAGTACTTC. It codes for CASSFGWGGVKNIQYF. The chain is built from TRBV7-9 and TRBJ2-4, with D possibly TRBD2 on 6 matching bases. The CDR3 sequence is 16 residues long. Per germline, CDR1 SEHNR and CDR2 FQNEAQ (reference sequence). V lost 3 bases and J 4 bases, leaving 16 bases between the germline ends.